The clone carrying this T cell receptor beta chain was recorded many times. This sample is drawn from a study of breast tumors, draining lymph nodes, adjacent tissues. Samples came from axillary lymph nodes draining the breast cancer. The CDR3 is 15 residues long. Looked up from germline, CDR1 is SGHDT and CDR2 is YYEEEE. The germline V and J ends were trimmed by 4 bases and 8 bases, with 18 bases remaining between them. MiXCR was run by TCRdb on the multiplex PCR reads, yielding one entry per CDR3 protein. The data show about 270,000 distinct CDR3 sequences, with over 30% seen just once and around 1.1% held by the top ten.

V gene TRBV5-6 combines with J gene TRBJ1-4, with a possible D match to TRBD1 (6 bases). The source of this sequence is a female donor with breast cancer. Some clones in this sample may be carry-over from other donors' samples. The sample consisted of axillary lymph node tissue. In DNA form, the CDR3 reads TGTGCCAGCAGCCAAACCCCGACAGGATCCGAAAAACTGTTTTTT. It yields the protein CASSQTPTGSEKLFF.